This T cell receptor (beta chain) was sequenced in a study of T cells after yellow fever vaccination. A process of 5'RACE template switching, which added a universal primer site and UMIs, was used to make TCR cDNA. MiXCR, applied by TCRdb to the 5' RACE reads, yields one record per CDR3 protein. Counted here are under 400,000 distinct CDR3 sequences, roughly an eighth occurring once; the ten biggest clones make up approximately 3.4%. V gave up 3 bases and J gave up 3 bases; unmatched junction bases: 7. The CDR3 length is 17 residues. Germline-derived CDR1 and CDR2 are SGHRS and YFSETQ. This chain connects TRBV5-1 to TRBJ1-6, with 9 nucleotides matching TRBD1. The sequence was collected from a young man who received the YFV17D yellow fever vaccine. The specimen comprised CD4+ T cells sorted from PBMCs, sampled 15 days after the yellow fever booster vaccination. The CDR3 loop reads CASSSDRGLSYNSPLHF. The CDR3 DNA follows: TGCGCCAGCAGCTCGGACAGGGGTTTGAGCTATAATTCACCCCTCCACTTT.